Detailed here is one T cell receptor beta chain. These data are taken from a study of T cell changes during pregnancy in multiple sclerosis. Using immunoSEQ multiplex PCR, the repertoire was profiled, and TCRdb retains in-frame clones only, with some absent. The profile shows 100,000 or so clones, about 89% of them singletons. V trimming: 1 base; J trimming: 0 bases; junction bases outside the gene matches: 3. The CDR3 extends over 15 amino acids. Germline V gene sequence: CDR1 SGHRS, CDR2 YFSETQ. Source: peripheral blood, taken after pregnancy. This receptor was identified in a female donor with multiple sclerosis, enrolled in a pregnancy study. This chain links TRBV5-1 with TRBJ1-2, with 7 nucleotides matching TRBD1. CDR3 nucleotides: TGCGCCAGCAGCTTGAGGGGGCCAGCTAACTATGGCTACACCTTC. Translation gives CASSLRGPANYGYTF.